Listed here is a single T cell receptor (beta chain). These data are taken from a study of blood T cell repertoires in COVID-19. Study context: Samples of COVID-19 (acute and convalescent) were obtained from the United States, Italy and Spain. In each case, the material was cDNA or gDNA derived from T cells, B-cell-depleted T cells, or PBMCs.

As handled by the study authors: Reference gene primer amplification gave estimated nucleated cell counts. This table comes from immunoSEQ multiplex PCR, and its TCRdb copy is limited to in-frame clones, with some not included. The D gene and trimming were derived from the DNA, and the V and J assignments and clone size from that table. The sample lists hundreds of thousands of clones, roughly 85% occurring once. Germline CDR1 and CDR2: LNHDA and SQIVND (reference sequence). The CDR3 consists of 14 residues. V lost 7 bases, J lost 5 bases, and 17 bases lay in between. Sample: peripheral blood. The clonotype originates from a woman aged 35 to 49 with active or convalescent COVID-19. This chain uses TRBV19 with TRBJ1-2; the D gene is possibly TRBD1 (5 bases). The CDR3 DNA reads as TGTGCCAGTAACGCGGGCGGGGCGGCTTATGGCTACACCTTC. This sequence encodes CASNAGGAAYGYTF. The whole variable domain, remainder taken from reference TRBV19 and TRBJ1-2, is DGGITQSPKYLFRKEGQNVTLSCEQNLNHDAMYWYRQDPGQGLRLIYYSQIVNDFQKGDIAEGYSVSREKKESFPLTVTSAQKNPTAFYLCASNAGGAAYGYTFGSGTRLTVV.